This is a list of T cell receptor beta chains from one sample in a study of T-cell memory formation after mild COVID-19. TCRdb passed the 5' RACE reads through MiXCR, listing each CDR3 protein once. The table shows more than 120,000 distinct CDR3 sequences, with 15% to 20% occurring only once. Sequenced: PBMCs or a T cell subset sorted from them (not recorded which). The origin of the receptors is an adult woman who had mild COVID-19 (a few samples of this study predate the infection). Cell type and time point are not known. Both conserved end residues are part of each CDR3. The order of the fields is CDR3 length, V gene, D gene, J gene, clone size, CDR3 protein, CDR3 DNA. The D gene is left open where the match is weak. Clone size is shown for a subset of rows, as once, few, many or a class of expanded clone.

15	TRBV3-1	TRBD1	TRBJ1-6	NA	CASSQEGTGSSPLHF	TGTGCCAGCAGCCAAGAGGGGACAGGGTCTTCACCCCTCCACTTT
15	TRBV5-1	TRBD1	TRBJ2-7	NA	CASSGDRGLSYEQYF	TGCGCCAGCAGCGGGGACAGGGGGCTTAGCTACGAGCAGTACTTC
14	TRBV6-1	NA	TRBJ1-1	NA	CASSRASANTEAFF	TGTGCCAGCAGCAGGGCCTCCGCGAACACTGAAGCTTTCTTT
15	TRBV5-1	NA	TRBJ1-3	NA	CASSLEPSSGNTIYF	TGCGCCAGCAGCTTGGAACCGAGCTCTGGAAACACCATATATTTT
12	TRBV29-1	NA	TRBJ1-1	few	CSVNMGVPEAFF	TGCAGCGTTAACATGGGGGTACCTGAAGCTTTCTTT
15	TRBV5-1	NA	TRBJ2-2	NA	CASSLRNSYTGELFF	TGCGCCAGCAGCTTGCGAAACAGTTACACCGGGGAGCTGTTTTTT
13	TRBV29-1	NA	TRBJ1-1	NA	CSVEVHRNTEAFF	TGCAGCGTTGAAGTACACAGAAACACTGAAGCTTTCTTT
16	TRBV28	TRBD1	TRBJ1-2	NA	CASSPGTGGGLYGYTF	TGTGCCAGCAGCCCGGGGACAGGGGGCGGACTTTATGGCTACACCTTC
14	TRBV7-2	NA	TRBJ2-5	many	CASSFNPGRETQYF	TGTGCCAGCAGCTTCAACCCGGGCCGGGAGACCCAGTACTTC
15	TRBV12-3/TRBV12-4	TRBD2	TRBJ2-1	many	CASSFGGGGYNEQFF	TGTGCCAGCAGTTTCGGCGGGGGAGGATACAATGAGCAGTTCTTC
15	TRBV6-5	TRBD1	TRBJ1-1	NA	CASSYSGTGYDEAFF	TGTGCCAGCAGTTACTCCGGGACAGGGTATGATGAAGCTTTCTTT
16	TRBV4-1	NA	TRBJ2-3	NA	CASSHARQAPTDTQYF	TGCGCCAGCAGCCATGCGCGACAGGCCCCCACAGATACGCAGTATTTT
11	TRBV29-1	NA	TRBJ2-1	few	CSVDRDYEQFF	TGCAGCGTTGATAGGGACTATGAGCAGTTCTTC
16	TRBV7-9	NA	TRBJ1-2	few	CASSLGPAGAASGYTF	TGTGCCAGCAGCTTGGGTCCGGCAGGGGCCGCCTCTGGCTACACCTTC
14	TRBV25-1	NA	TRBJ2-5	few	CASRHQGRQETQYF	TGTGCCAGCAGACATCAGGGGAGACAAGAGACCCAGTACTTC
16	TRBV15	NA	TRBJ2-1	few	CATSREAGANYNEQFF	TGTGCCACCAGCAGAGAGGCGGGGGCCAACTACAATGAGCAGTTCTTC
13	TRBV5-1	TRBD1	TRBJ1-4	few	CASSPGTVEKLFF	TGCGCCAGCAGCCCCGGGACAGTTGAAAAACTGTTTTTT
16	TRBV6-6	NA	TRBJ1-1	many	CASSSYHINSHTEAFF	TGTGCCAGCAGTTCGTACCACATAAACTCGCACACTGAAGCTTTCTTT
15	TRBV7-2	NA	TRBJ2-4	few	CASSPSPGVKNIQYF	TGTGCCAGCAGCCCTAGTCCGGGGGTGAAAAACATTCAGTACTTC
11	TRBV6-2/TRBV6-3	NA	TRBJ2-5	NA	CASTQGETQYF	TGTGCCAGCACCCAGGGTGAGACCCAGTACTTC
12	TRBV6-5	NA	TRBJ1-2	few	CASTGVNYGYTF	TGTGCCAGCACTGGGGTTAACTATGGCTACACCTTC
16	TRBV28	TRBD2	TRBJ2-1	NA	CATQSGGALSYNEQFF	TGTGCCACCCAGAGCGGGGGCGCCCTCTCCTACAATGAGCAGTTCTTC
14	TRBV12-3/TRBV12-4	NA	TRBJ2-2	few	CATKVGPNTGELFF	TGTGCCACCAAGGTGGGGCCGAACACCGGGGAGCTGTTTTTT
13	TRBV10-3	TRBD2	TRBJ2-3	few	CAISSGWEDTQYF	TGTGCCATTTCTAGCGGGTGGGAAGATACGCAGTATTTT
11	TRBV20-1	NA	TRBJ2-7	many	CSAPDFYEQYF	TGCAGTGCTCCGGACTTTTACGAGCAGTACTTC
13	TRBV7-2	NA	TRBJ2-3	few	CASSLTFVDTQYF	TGTGCCAGCAGCTTAACCTTTGTAGATACGCAGTATTTT
14	TRBV19	NA	TRBJ2-5	NA	CASSRGRYQETQYF	TGTGCCAGTAGCAGGGGCCGTTATCAAGAGACCCAGTACTTC
15	TRBV6-5	NA	TRBJ2-1	few	CASSSQNRPYNEQFF	TGTGCCAGCAGCTCCCAAAACCGGCCCTACAATGAGCAGTTCTTC
13	TRBV5-1	TRBD2	TRBJ2-2	few	CASSSGGTGELFF	TGCGCCAGCAGCTCCGGGGGGACCGGGGAGCTGTTTTTT
16	TRBV18	TRBD1	TRBJ1-1	NA	CASSPPGTGGVTEAFF	TGTGCCAGCTCACCACCCGGGACAGGGGGAGTCACTGAAGCTTTCTTT